The 18 T cell receptor beta chains in this list originate from one sample, sequenced in a study of beta chain features in type 1 diabetes (dated by TCRdb to 2016 to 2019). The investigation overall reported the following: In all four CD4+ subsets, TCRB CDR3 length was moderately but significantly shorter in type 1 diabetes patients.

These receptors lack a known antigen. The library was obtained by the immunoSEQ multiplex PCR assay. The entire amount of isolated RNA was reverse transcribed using the High Capacity cDNA Reverse Transcription Kit, so the sequenced TCRB transcripts were expressed ones. TCRdb limited this immuneACCESS table to in-frame rearrangements with V and J called. A share of clones is missing; checked studies link under half to unresolved V genes, and the rest is unexplained. For this sample the table gives over 600,000 clones, of which 9.5% to 15% were detected only once. The ten top clones hold 0.095% to 0.15% of the sample. Source material: naive CD4+ T cells from blood. Sample cell subset or site, as interpreted from the label and publication: true naive CD4+ T cells. These receptors all stem from a man aged 25-40 years with type 1 diabetes.

This clone was counted only a few times. The chain links TRBV5-1 to TRBJ2-1; 14 bases map to TRBD2. V was clipped by 5 bases and J by 9 bases; unmatched bases: 10. CDR3 length: 16 amino acids. CDR1 SGHRS and CDR2 YFSETQ come from the germline V gene. The CDR3 DNA reads as TGCGCCAGCAGTACCCCGGGACTAGCGGGGGTTGGTGAGCAGTTCTTC. It is translated as CASSTPGLAGVGEQFF. Full variable domain (outside the CDR3, taken from reference TRBV5-1 and TRBJ2-1): KAGVTQTPRYLIKTRGQQVTLSCSPISGHRSVSWYQQTPGQGLQFLFEYFSETQRNKGNFPGRFSGRQFSNSRSEMNVSTLELGDSALYLCASSTPGLAGVGEQFFGPGTRLTVL.

The CDR3 here is CAGGEPLGQPQHF. The CDR3 DNA follows: TGTGCCGGGGGGGAACCCCTAGGTCAGCCCCAGCATTTT. The rearrangement joins TRBV6-6 to TRBJ1-5; D is possibly TRBD1 (5 bases). This CDR3 has 13 amino acids. Germline assignment: CDR1 MNHNY and CDR2 SVGAGI (reference sequence). V lost 11 bases, J lost 6 bases, and 17 bases lay in between.

The rearrangement links TRBV15 to TRBJ2-3; D remains unclear. Germline loops: CDR1 LNHNV, CDR2 YYDKDF (reference sequence). The CDR3 covers 13 residues. Trimming cost V 0 bases and J 4 bases, with 5 bases left between them. The CDR3 loop reads CATSRDSPDTQYF. The DNA for the CDR3 is TGTGCCACCAGCAGAGATTCCCCAGATACGCAGTATTTT. The variable domain in full, completed from reference TRBV15 and TRBJ2-3, reads DAMVIQNPRYQVTQFGKPVTLSCSQTLNHNVMYWYQQKSSQAPKLLFHYYDKDFNNEADTPDNFQSRRPNTSFCFLDIRSPGLGDTAMYLCATSRDSPDTQYFGPGTRLTVL.

The CDR3 DNA reads as TGTGCCAGCGCTCGAGGACAGGGACTGGAGACCCAGTACTTC. This encodes CASARGQGLETQYF. The V and J genes are TRBV7-2 and TRBJ2-5; 8 bases line up with TRBD1. V shed 8 bases and J 5 bases; nucleotides not matched to a gene: 10. Germline lookup yields CDR1 SGHTA and CDR2 FQGNSA. CDR3 size: 14 residues.

The V and J genes are TRBV14 and TRBJ1-6; D is ambiguous. Germline values: CDR1 SGHDN, CDR2 FVKESK. Trimming stripped 1 base from V and 9 bases from J, with 16 bases between. The CDR3 length is 16 residues. The CDR3 reads CASSQVGRPVVSPLHF. In DNA form, the CDR3 reads TGTGCCAGCAGCCAAGTTGGACGGCCAGTCGTTTCACCCCTCCACTTT. The full variable domain, rest sourced from reference TRBV14 and TRBJ1-6, is EAGVTQFPSHSVIEKGQTVTLRCDPISGHDNLYWYRRVMGKEIKFLLHFVKESKQDESGMPNNRFLAERTGGTYSTLKVQPAELEDSGVYFCASSQVGRPVVSPLHFGNGTRLTVT.

Only a few counts were recorded for this clone. The chain links TRBV7-2 to TRBJ2-5; tentatively, D is TRBD1 (5 bases). The V and J ends lost 2 bases and 0 bases respectively, with 7 bases between them. This CDR3 comprises 14 residues. The germline gives CDR1 SGHTA, CDR2 FQGNSA. For the CDR3, the DNA is TGTGCCAGCAGCTTAACCAGGGACCAAGAGACCCAGTACTTC. This codes for CASSLTRDQETQYF.

The J gene is TRBJ2-7, the V gene TRBV29-1; D is perhaps TRBD1 (5 bases). V lost 7 bases to trimming and J lost 3 bases, with 16 bases between them. This CDR3 region has 13 residues. Germline CDR1 and CDR2: SQVTM and ANQGSEA. The CDR3 loop is CSGGAGLNYEQYF. The CDR3 coding sequence is TGCAGCGGGGGCGCAGGATTAAACTACGAGCAGTACTTC.

This clone was seen a few times. V gene TRBV19 combines with J gene TRBJ2-3; D is uncertain. Trimming removed 3 bases from V and 1 base from J, with 14 bases in between. The CDR3 runs 16 residues. Looked up from germline, CDR1 is LNHDA and CDR2 is SQIVND (reference sequence). The CDR3 sequence is CASSILLGTGTDTQYF. The CDR3 DNA reads TGTGCCAGTAGTATCCTTCTAGGCACGGGCACAGATACGCAGTATTTT.

This clone turned up a few times. The chain links TRBV7-2 to TRBJ2-7; 7 bases match TRBD1. CDR1 and CDR2 (germline): SGHTA, FQGNSA. The CDR3 is made up of 14 amino acids. The junction had 4 bases not matched to a gene; V was cut back by 5 bases and J by 0 bases. In nucleotides, the CDR3 is TGTGCCAGCAGCCCGGGACAGTACTCCTACGAGCAGTACTTC. Protein product: CASSPGQYSYEQYF.

There are a few counts of this clone. This chain links TRBV29-1 with TRBJ2-1; TRBD2 matches at 8 bases. The CDR3 runs 15 residues. Germline CDR1 reads SQVTM; CDR2 reads ANQGSEA. Germline trimming cut 7 bases from V and 4 bases from J; bases unmatched to any gene: 12. CDR3 in amino acids: CSAKARGGGYNEQFF. In nucleotides, the CDR3 is TGCAGCGCCAAAGCTAGGGGCGGGGGGTACAATGAGCAGTTCTTC.

The table lists this clone with a few counts. The rearrangement uses TRBV14 and TRBJ2-5; D is perhaps TRBD1 (6 bases). V was trimmed by 1 base and J by 5 bases, leaving 11 bases between them. The germline V gene has CDR1 SGHDN and CDR2 FVKESK. The CDR3 is 14 amino acids. CDR3 in DNA: TGTGCCAGCAGCCAAGGAGGGGGTCGGGAGACCCAGTACTTC. Translated, it gives CASSQGGGRETQYF. Looking up the rest from reference TRBV14 and TRBJ2-5 gives the full variable domain: EAGVTQFPSHSVIEKGQTVTLRCDPISGHDNLYWYRRVMGKEIKFLLHFVKESKQDESGMPNNRFLAERTGGTYSTLKVQPAELEDSGVYFCASSQGGGRETQYFGPGTRLLVL.

This chain links TRBV6-5 with TRBJ1-6, with 7 bases matching TRBD1. J was trimmed by 6 bases and V by 6 bases; bases with no gene match: 8. From germline, CDR1 is MNHEY and CDR2 SVGAGI. The CDR3 consists of 15 residues. This CDR3 is CASSLLGTANSPLHF. The CDR3 nucleotides read TGTGCCAGCAGCTTACTTGGGACAGCTAATTCACCCCTCCACTTT.

This clone was counted a few times. The CDR3: CSVGVPGYPTFNYGYTF. The CDR3 DNA follows: TGCAGCGTTGGGGTCCCAGGTTACCCAACTTTTAACTATGGCTACACCTTC. This sequence joins TRBV29-1 and TRBJ1-2; D ambiguous. V was clipped by 4 bases and J by 1 base, with 22 bases between them. The CDR3 runs 17 residues. CDR1 and CDR2 (germline): SQVTM, ANQGSEA.

The rearrangement links TRBV29-1 to TRBJ1-2, with D uncertain. This CDR3 is built from 11 residues. The V end lost 4 bases, the J end lost 4 bases, and 7 bases lay between the germline ends. In germline, CDR1 is SQVTM, CDR2 ANQGSEA. CDR3 sequence reads: CSVGGPYGYTF. Here the CDR3 DNA reads TGCAGCGTTGGAGGCCCCTATGGCTACACCTTC.

The V and J genes are TRBV9 and TRBJ2-7; 8 bases are a match to TRBD1. Germline loops: CDR1 SGDLS, CDR2 YYNGEE. The CDR3 is 15 residues long. The V gene end was trimmed by 4 bases and the J gene end by 2 bases; junction bases not matched to a gene: 8. The CDR3 DNA follows: TGTGCCAGCAGCCCGCGAGGGACAGGCGCCTACGAGCAGTACTTC. Translated: CASSPRGTGAYEQYF.

This clone showed up just a few times. V gene TRBV4-2 combines with J gene TRBJ2-1, with D unresolved. Per the germline V gene, CDR1 is LGHNA and CDR2 is YNFKEQ. Trimming stripped 2 bases from V and 10 bases from J, with 9 bases between. This CDR3 spans 12 amino acids. CDR3 bases: TGTGCCAGCAGCCAATCCTTGGGGGAGCAGTTCTTC. It encodes CASSQSLGEQFF.

This clone was recorded a few times. The chain combines TRBV14 with TRBJ2-7; tentatively, D is TRBD1 or TRBD2 (5 bases each). This CDR3 region has 14 residues. V was shortened by 4 bases and J by 2 bases, with 12 bases between the two germline ends. CDR1 and CDR2 (germline): SGHDN, FVKESK. The CDR3 DNA reads TGTGCCAGCAGCCCCCTGAGGGGTACCTACGAGCAGTACTTC. It translates to CASSPLRGTYEQYF.

V is TRBV7-9 and J is TRBJ1-1; D not resolved. Germline-derived CDR1 and CDR2 are SEHNR and FQNEAQ (reference sequence). This CDR3 has 13 amino acids. V lost 4 bases and J 4 bases, leaving 10 bases between the germline ends. The CDR3 DNA sequence: TGTGCCAGCAGCTCCCCTTTTACCACTGAAGCTTTCTTT. Its translation: CASSSPFTTEAFF.